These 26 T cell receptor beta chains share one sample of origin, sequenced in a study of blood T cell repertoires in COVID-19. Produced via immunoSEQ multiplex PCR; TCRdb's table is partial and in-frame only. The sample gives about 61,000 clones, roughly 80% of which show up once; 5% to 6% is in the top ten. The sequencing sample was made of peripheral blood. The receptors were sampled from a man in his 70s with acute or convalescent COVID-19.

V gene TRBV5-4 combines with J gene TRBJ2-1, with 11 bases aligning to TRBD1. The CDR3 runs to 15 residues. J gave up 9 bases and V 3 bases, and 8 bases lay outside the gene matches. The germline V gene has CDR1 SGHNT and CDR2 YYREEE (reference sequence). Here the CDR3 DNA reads TGTGCCAGCAGCTCCTCGGACAGGGGGCGCGGTGAGCAGTTCTTC. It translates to CASSSSDRGRGEQFF.

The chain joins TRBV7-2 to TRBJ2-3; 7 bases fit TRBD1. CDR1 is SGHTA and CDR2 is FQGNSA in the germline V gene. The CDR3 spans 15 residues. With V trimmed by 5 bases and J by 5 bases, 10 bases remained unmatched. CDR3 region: CASSLLTGSRDTQYF. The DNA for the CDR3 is TGTGCCAGCAGCCTCCTGACAGGGAGTCGAGATACGCAGTATTTT. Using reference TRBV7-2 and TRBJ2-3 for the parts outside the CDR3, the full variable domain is GAGVSQSPSNKVTEKGKDVELRCDPISGHTALYWYRQSLGQGLEFLIYFQGNSAPDKSGLPSDRFSAERTGGSVSTLTIQRTQQEDSAVYLCASSLLTGSRDTQYFGPGTRLTVL.

This CDR3 reads CASGSRQSSYNSPLHF. The DNA of the CDR3 is TGTGCTAGTGGTAGTCGACAGAGCTCCTATAATTCACCCCTCCACTTT. The rearrangement uses TRBV12-5 and TRBJ1-6, with D perhaps TRBD1 (5 bases). This CDR3 has 16 residues. The germline gives CDR1 LGHNT, CDR2 FRNRAP. V dropped 5 bases and J dropped 0 bases, with 11 bases sitting between them.

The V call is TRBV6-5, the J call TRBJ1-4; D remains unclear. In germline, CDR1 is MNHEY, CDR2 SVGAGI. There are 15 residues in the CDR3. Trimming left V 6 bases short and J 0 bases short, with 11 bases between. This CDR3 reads CASSRHRPTNEKLFF. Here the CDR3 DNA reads TGTGCCAGCAGCAGACACAGACCAACTAATGAAAAACTGTTTTTT.

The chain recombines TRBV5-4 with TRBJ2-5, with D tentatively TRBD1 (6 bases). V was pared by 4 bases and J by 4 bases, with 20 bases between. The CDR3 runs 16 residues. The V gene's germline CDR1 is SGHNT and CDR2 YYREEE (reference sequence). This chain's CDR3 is CASSPPLGALGETQYF. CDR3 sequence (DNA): TGTGCCAGCAGCCCCCCGTTGGGGGCGCTAGGAGAGACCCAGTACTTC. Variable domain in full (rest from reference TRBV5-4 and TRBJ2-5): ETGVTQSPTHLIKTRGQQVTLRCSSQSGHNTVSWYQQALGQGPQFIFQYYREEENGRGNFPPRFSGLQFPNYSSELNVNALELDDSALYLCASSPPLGALGETQYFGPGTRLLVL.

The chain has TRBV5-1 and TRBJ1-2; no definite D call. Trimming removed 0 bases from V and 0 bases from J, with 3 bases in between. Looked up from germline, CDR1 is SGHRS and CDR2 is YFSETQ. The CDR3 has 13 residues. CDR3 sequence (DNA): TGCGCCAGCAGCTTGGCCGCTAACTATGGCTACACCTTC. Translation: CASSLAANYGYTF.

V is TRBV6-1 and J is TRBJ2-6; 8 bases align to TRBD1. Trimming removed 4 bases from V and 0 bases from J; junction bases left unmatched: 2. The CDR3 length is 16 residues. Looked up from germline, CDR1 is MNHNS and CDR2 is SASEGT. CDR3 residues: CASSGTGYSGANVLTF. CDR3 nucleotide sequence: TGTGCCAGCAGTGGGACAGGGTACTCTGGGGCCAACGTCCTGACTTTC.

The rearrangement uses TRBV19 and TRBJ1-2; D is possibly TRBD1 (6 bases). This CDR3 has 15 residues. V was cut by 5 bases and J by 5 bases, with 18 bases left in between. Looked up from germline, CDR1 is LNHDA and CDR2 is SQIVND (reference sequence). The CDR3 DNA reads TGTGCCAGTAGTGAACAAGCAGGGGCAGGGTATGGCTACACCTTC. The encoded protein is CASSEQAGAGYGYTF. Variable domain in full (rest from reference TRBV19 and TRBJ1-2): DGGITQSPKYLFRKEGQNVTLSCEQNLNHDAMYWYRQDPGQGLRLIYYSQIVNDFQKGDIAEGYSVSREKKESFPLTVTSAQKNPTAFYLCASSEQAGAGYGYTFGSGTRLTVV.

The CDR3 sequence is CASSLRLAPYYEQYF. The CDR3, as DNA: TGTGCCAGCAGCTTACGTCTAGCCCCCTACTACGAGCAGTACTTC. V usage is TRBV13 and J usage is TRBJ2-7; possibly TRBD2 for D (5 bases). This CDR3 spans 15 amino acids. The V end lost 2 bases, the J end lost 3 bases, and 14 bases lay between the germline ends. Germline CDR1 and CDR2: PRHDT and FYEKMQ (reference sequence).

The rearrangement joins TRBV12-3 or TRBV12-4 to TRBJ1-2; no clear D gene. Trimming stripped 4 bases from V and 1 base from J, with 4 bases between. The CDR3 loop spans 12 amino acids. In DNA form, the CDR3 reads TGTGCCAGCAGTTCCTTTAACTATGGCTACACCTTC. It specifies CASSSFNYGYTF.

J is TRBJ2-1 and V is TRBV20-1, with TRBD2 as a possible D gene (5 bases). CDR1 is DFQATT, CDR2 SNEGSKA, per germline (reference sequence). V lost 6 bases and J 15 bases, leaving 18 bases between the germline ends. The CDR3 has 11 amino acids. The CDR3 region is CSASLAGVGFF. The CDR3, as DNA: TGCAGTGCCTCCTTGGCCGGGGTGGGGTTCTTC.

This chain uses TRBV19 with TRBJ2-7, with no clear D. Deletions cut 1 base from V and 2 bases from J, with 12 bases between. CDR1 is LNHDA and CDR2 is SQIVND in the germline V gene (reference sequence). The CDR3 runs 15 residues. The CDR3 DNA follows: TGTGCCAGTAGTATAGGGCTCAGGCCCCCCTACGAGCAGTACTTC. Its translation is CASSIGLRPPYEQYF.

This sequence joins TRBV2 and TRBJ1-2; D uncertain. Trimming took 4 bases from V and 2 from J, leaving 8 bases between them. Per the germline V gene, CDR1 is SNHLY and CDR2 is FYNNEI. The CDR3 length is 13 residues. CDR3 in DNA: TGTGCCAGCAGTGTGCAACGGAACTATGGCTACACCTTC. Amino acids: CASSVQRNYGYTF.

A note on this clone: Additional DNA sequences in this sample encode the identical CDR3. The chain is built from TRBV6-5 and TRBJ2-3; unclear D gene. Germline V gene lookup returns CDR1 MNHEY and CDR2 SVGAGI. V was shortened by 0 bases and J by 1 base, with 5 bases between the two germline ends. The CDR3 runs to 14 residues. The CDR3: CASSYSRGTDTQYF. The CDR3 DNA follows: TGTGCCAGCAGTTACTCGAGAGGCACAGATACGCAGTATTTT.

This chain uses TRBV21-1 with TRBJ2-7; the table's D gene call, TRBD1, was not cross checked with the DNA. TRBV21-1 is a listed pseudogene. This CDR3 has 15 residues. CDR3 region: CASSEGRQGAGEQYF. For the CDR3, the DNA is TGTGCCAGCTCAGAAGGGAGACAGGGGGCAGGCGAGCAGTACTTC.

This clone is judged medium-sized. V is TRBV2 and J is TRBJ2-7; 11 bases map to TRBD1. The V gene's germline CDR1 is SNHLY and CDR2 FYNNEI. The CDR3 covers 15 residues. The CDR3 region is CVRSSHRDRGVEQYF. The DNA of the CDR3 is TGTGTCAGAAGCTCCCACCGGGACAGGGGGGTCGAGCAGTACTTC. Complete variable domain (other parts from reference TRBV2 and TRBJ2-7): EPEVTQTPSHQVTQMGQEVILRCVPISNHLYFYWYRQILGQKVEFLVSFYNNEISEKSEIFDDQFSVERPDGSNFTLKIRSTKLEDSAMYFCVRSSHRDRGVEQYFGPGTRLTVT.

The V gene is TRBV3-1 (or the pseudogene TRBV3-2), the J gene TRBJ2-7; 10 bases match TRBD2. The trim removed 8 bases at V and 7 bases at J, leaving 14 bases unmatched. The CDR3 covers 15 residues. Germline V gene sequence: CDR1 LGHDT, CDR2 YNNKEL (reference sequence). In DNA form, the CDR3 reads TGTGCCAGCTCTACAGCGGGGGGGCCCATGGGGGAGCAGTACTTC. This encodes CASSTAGGPMGEQYF.

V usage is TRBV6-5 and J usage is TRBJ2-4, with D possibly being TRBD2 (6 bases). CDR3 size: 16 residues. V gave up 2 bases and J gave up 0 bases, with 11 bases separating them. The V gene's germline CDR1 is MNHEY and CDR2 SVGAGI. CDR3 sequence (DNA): TGTGCCAGCAGTTACGGGGCGGGGCTAGCCAAAAACATTCAGTACTTC. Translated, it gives CASSYGAGLAKNIQYF.

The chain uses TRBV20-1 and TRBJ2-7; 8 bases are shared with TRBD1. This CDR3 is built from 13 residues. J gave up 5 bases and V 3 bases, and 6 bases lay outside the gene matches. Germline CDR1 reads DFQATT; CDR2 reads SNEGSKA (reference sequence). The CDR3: CSASGPGGDEQYF. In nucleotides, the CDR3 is TGCAGTGCTAGTGGTCCAGGGGGCGACGAGCAGTACTTC.

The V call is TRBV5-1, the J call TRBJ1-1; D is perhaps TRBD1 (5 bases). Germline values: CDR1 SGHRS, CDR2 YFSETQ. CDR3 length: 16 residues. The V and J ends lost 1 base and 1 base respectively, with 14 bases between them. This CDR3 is CASSLRQGAGNTEAFF. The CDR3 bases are TGCGCCAGCAGCTTGAGGCAGGGCGCCGGGAACACTGAAGCTTTCTTT.

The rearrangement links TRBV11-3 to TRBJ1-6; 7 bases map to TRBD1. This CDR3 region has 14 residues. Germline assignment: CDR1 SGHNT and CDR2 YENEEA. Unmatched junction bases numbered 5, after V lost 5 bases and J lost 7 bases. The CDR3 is CASSLQGDNSPLHF. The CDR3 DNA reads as TGTGCCAGCAGCCTGCAGGGGGACAATTCACCCCTCCACTTT.

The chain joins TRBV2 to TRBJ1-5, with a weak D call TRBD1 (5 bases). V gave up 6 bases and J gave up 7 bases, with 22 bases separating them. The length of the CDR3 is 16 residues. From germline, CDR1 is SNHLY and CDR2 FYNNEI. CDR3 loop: CASSGLGGLQGQPQHF. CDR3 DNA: TGTGCCAGCAGCGGGCTCGGGGGACTTCAAGGACAGCCCCAGCATTTT.

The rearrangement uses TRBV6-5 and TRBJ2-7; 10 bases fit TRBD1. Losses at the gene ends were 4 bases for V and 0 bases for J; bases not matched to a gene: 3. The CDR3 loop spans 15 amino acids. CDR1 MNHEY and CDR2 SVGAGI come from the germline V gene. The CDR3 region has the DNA TGTGCCAGCAGTTCTTGGACAGGGGGCTCCTACGAGCAGTACTTC. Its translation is CASSSWTGGSYEQYF.

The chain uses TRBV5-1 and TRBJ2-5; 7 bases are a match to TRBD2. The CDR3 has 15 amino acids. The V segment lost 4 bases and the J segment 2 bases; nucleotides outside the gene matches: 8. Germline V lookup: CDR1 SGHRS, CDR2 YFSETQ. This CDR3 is CASSPTGGIQETQYF. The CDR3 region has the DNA TGCGCCAGCAGCCCGACCGGGGGGATTCAAGAGACCCAGTACTTC.

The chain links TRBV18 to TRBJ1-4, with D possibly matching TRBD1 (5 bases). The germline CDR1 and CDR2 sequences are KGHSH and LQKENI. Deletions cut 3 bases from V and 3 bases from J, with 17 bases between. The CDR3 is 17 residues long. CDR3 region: CASSPGGTLGANEKLFF. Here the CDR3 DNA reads TGTGCCAGCTCACCCGGGGGGACTCTGGGAGCTAATGAAAAACTGTTTTTT.

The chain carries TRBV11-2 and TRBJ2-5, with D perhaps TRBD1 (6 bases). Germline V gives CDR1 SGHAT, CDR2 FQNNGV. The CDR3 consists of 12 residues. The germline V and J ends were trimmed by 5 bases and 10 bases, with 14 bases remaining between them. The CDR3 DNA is TGTGCCAGCAGCCCTTCTACAGGGTACCAGTACTTC. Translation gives CASSPSTGYQYF.